Sequencing of this T cell receptor beta chain was carried out in a study of OX40 agonist ivuxolimab in advanced cancers. With baseline, cycle 4 day 1, and cycle 7 day 1 as timepoints, blood was sampled. Germline-derived CDR1 and CDR2 are KGHSH and LQKENI. This CDR3 region has 12 residues. About this clone itself: An end of the junction differs from the germline gene, which may be a read error.

The table came from immunoSEQ multiplex PCR; TCRdb's copy has only in-frame clones and leaves some out. The table has fewer than 100,000 clones, 84% seen once. The TCR sequence derives from an adult with an advanced solid tumor such as melanoma, head and neck, liver or kidney cancer. Source: CD4+ or CD8+ T cells sorted from blood, taken in a trial of the OX40 agonist ivuxolimab. The V call is TRBV18, the J call TRBJ1-2, with D hard to call. DNA of the CDR3: TGTGCCAGCTCCCCACTTGAAGCGAGCTACACCTTC. It encodes CASSPLEASYTF.